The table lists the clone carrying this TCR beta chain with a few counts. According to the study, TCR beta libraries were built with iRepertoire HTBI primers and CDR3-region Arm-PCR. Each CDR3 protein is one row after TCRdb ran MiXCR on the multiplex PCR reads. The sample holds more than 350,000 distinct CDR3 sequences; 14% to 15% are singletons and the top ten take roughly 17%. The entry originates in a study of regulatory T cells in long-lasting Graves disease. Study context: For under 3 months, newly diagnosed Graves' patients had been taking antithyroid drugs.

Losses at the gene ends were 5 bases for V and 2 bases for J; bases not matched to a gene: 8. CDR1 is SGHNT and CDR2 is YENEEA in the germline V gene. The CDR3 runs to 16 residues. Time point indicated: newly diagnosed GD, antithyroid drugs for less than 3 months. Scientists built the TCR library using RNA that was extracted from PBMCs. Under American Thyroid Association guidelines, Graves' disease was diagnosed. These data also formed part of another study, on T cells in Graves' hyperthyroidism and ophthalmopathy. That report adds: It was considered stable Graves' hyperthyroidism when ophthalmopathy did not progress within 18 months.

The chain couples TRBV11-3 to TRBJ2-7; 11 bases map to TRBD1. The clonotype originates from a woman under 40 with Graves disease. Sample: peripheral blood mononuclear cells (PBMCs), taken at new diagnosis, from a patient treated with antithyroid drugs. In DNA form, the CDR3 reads TGTGCCAGCAGCCAAGCGGGACAGGGGGGGACCTACGAGCAGTACTTC. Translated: CASSQAGQGGTYEQYF.